One sample yielded the 32 T cell receptor beta chains listed below, sequenced in a study of CD8+ T cells in alopecia areata. cDNA reverse transcribed from extracted RNA served as the sequencing template. The data were produced by immunoSEQ multiplex PCR, yet TCRdb's version contains in-frame clones alone and is incomplete. The sample carries over 120,000 clones, roughly 50% recorded once. The sample here was CD4+ T cells sorted from blood, taken at week 0. Receptor source: a human donor with alopecia areata.

The chain carries TRBV30 and TRBJ1-5; D possibly corresponds to TRBD1 (6 bases). CDR3 size: 13 residues. Germline values: CDR1 GTSNPN, CDR2 SVGIG (reference sequence). Trimming stripped 2 bases from V and 9 bases from J, with 14 bases between. The CDR3 DNA follows: TGTGCCTGGAGTCAGACAGGTGTAGGGCCCCAGCATTTT. It yields the protein CAWSQTGVGPQHF.

The V call is TRBV27, the J call TRBJ1-3; 8 nucleotides match TRBD1. The CDR3 covers 13 residues. Per the germline V gene, CDR1 is MNHEY and CDR2 is SMNVEV (reference sequence). V gave up 6 bases and J gave up 4 bases; unmatched junction bases: 2. The CDR3 is CASRTGDGNTIYF. CDR3 nucleotide sequence: TGTGCCAGCAGGACAGGGGACGGAAACACCATATATTTT.

This clone was seen more than once but under ten times. V is TRBV4-1 and J is TRBJ2-5, with D possibly matching TRBD2 (5 bases). The CDR3 consists of 15 residues. CDR1 is MGHRA and CDR2 is YSYEKL in the germline V gene. Trimming took off 1 base at V and 2 bases at J, with 11 bases between the two ends. The CDR3 reads CASSQAWTVQETQYF. CDR3 coding DNA: TGCGCCAGCAGCCAAGCTTGGACTGTTCAAGAGACCCAGTACTTC.

Only a few counts were recorded for this clone. The V and J genes are TRBV2 and TRBJ1-5; TRBD1 is a possible D gene (5 bases). V dropped 6 bases and J dropped 0 bases, with 12 bases sitting between them. This CDR3 has 15 amino acids. Germline V gene sequence: CDR1 SNHLY, CDR2 FYNNEI. The CDR3 region has the DNA TGTGCCAGCAGAAGGGACGGGAATAGCAATCAGCCCCAGCATTTT. Amino acids: CASRRDGNSNQPQHF.

This clone was seen more than once but under ten times. The chain combines TRBV15 with TRBJ1-3, with TRBD1 as a possible D gene (6 bases). CDR3 size: 16 residues. Germline CDR1 reads LNHNV; CDR2 reads YYDKDF (reference sequence). Trimming cost V 3 bases and J 3 bases, with 15 bases left between them. CDR3: CATSSGGTTYGNTIYF. The CDR3 nucleotides are TGTGCCACCAGCAGCGGGGGCACAACCTATGGAAACACCATATATTTT.

The CDR3 nucleotides are TGCGCCAGCAGCCAAGAGTGGACATCCGGGGCCAACGTCCTGACTTTC. Amino acid sequence: CASSQEWTSGANVLTF. This chain joins TRBV4-1 and TRBJ2-6, with D possibly being TRBD1 (5 bases). Looked up from germline, CDR1 is MGHRA and CDR2 is YSYEKL. Trimming took off 0 bases at V and 4 bases at J, with 10 bases between the two ends. This CDR3 region has 16 residues.

The chain has TRBV29-1 and TRBJ2-1; possibly TRBD2 for D (6 bases). The CDR3 is 13 residues long. Germline loops: CDR1 SQVTM, CDR2 ANQGSEA. Trimming pared 3 bases from V and 5 bases from J, leaving 11 bases between. CDR3 DNA: TGCAGCGTTGAGAGGTGGGGGGACAATGAGCAGTTCTTC. Protein product: CSVERWGDNEQFF.

This clone was counted between two and nine times. The chain is built from TRBV19 and TRBJ1-5; D gene uncertain. CDR3 length equals 12 residues. CDR1 LNHDA and CDR2 SQIVND come from the germline V gene (reference sequence). V was shortened by 5 bases and J by 4 bases, with 6 bases between the two germline ends. CDR3 amino acids: CASSERNQPQHF. The CDR3 bases are TGTGCCAGTAGTGAGCGTAATCAGCCCCAGCATTTT.

The chain links TRBV2 to TRBJ1-1; no firm D call. The germline CDR1 and CDR2 sequences are SNHLY and FYNNEI. The CDR3 totals 12 residues. V was shortened by 7 bases and J by 1 base, with 7 bases between the two germline ends. The CDR3 nucleotides read TGTGCCAGCAAGATTGGGAACACTGAAGCTTTCTTT. Amino acid sequence: CASKIGNTEAFF.

The rearrangement uses TRBV25-1 and TRBJ1-1, with 7 bases lining up with TRBD1. The CDR3 totals 13 residues. CDR1 and CDR2 from the germline V gene are MGHDK and SYGVNS. The J segment lost 5 bases and the V segment lost 8 bases, leaving 8 bases of the junction unmatched. Here the CDR3 DNA reads TGTGCCAGCCACGACAGGGTATTGACTGAAGCTTTCTTT. Translated, it gives CASHDRVLTEAFF.

This clone has more than one count but fewer than ten. This chain connects TRBV28 to TRBJ1-2; 8 bases line up with TRBD1. The CDR3 has 16 residues. Germline V lookup: CDR1 MDHEN, CDR2 SYDVKM. With V trimmed by 5 bases and J by 5 bases, 13 bases remained unmatched. For the CDR3, the DNA is TGTGCCAGCAGTCTACCCTCAGGGGGCGCATTGTATGGCTACACCTTC. Translated: CASSLPSGGALYGYTF.

This chain connects TRBV11-3 to TRBJ2-3; D perhaps matches TRBD2 (5 bases). Germline V CDR1 and CDR2: SGHNT, YENEEA. V was clipped by 5 bases and J by 2 bases, with 23 bases between them. The CDR3 has 18 residues. As DNA, the CDR3 is TGTGCCAGCAGCCCCGGAGGAGGCTTCGTACCCCACACAGATACGCAGTATTTT. As protein: CASSPGGGFVPHTDTQYF. Looking up the rest from reference TRBV11-3 and TRBJ2-3 gives the full variable domain: EAGVVQSPRYKIIEKKQPVAFWCNPISGHNTLYWYLQNLGQGPELLIRYENEEAVDDSQLPKDRFSAERLKGVDSTLKIQPAELGDSAVYLCASSPGGGFVPHTDTQYFGPGTRLTVL.

In this sample, this clone turned up a few times. The genes are TRBV15 and TRBJ2-1; 7 positions match TRBD2. Germline lookup yields CDR1 LNHNV and CDR2 YYDKDF (reference sequence). The CDR3 runs 16 residues. Unmatched junction bases numbered 7, after V lost 5 bases and J lost 0 bases. The CDR3 DNA follows: TGTGCCACCAGCGTAGAGATAGCGGGCTCCTACAATGAGCAGTTCTTC. Protein product: CATSVEIAGSYNEQFF.

The J gene is TRBJ1-1, the V gene TRBV25-1, with 7 bases lining up with TRBD1. The CDR3 runs to 14 residues. Looked up from germline, CDR1 is MGHDK and CDR2 is SYGVNS. V lost 6 bases, J lost 1 base, and 5 bases stayed unmatched. The CDR3 loop reads CASRPTGANTEAFF. In nucleotides, the CDR3 is TGTGCCAGCAGACCCACAGGGGCGAACACTGAAGCTTTCTTT.

This clone was seen a handful of times. The rearrangement uses TRBV6-5 and TRBJ2-5, with TRBD2 matching 9 bases. Trimming cost V 2 bases and J 5 bases; bases outside gene matches: 6. Germline lookup yields CDR1 MNHEY and CDR2 SVGAGI. The CDR3 has 15 amino acids. In nucleotides, the CDR3 is TGTGCCAGCAGTTACGGAGCGGGGGGCCGGGAGACCCAGTACTTC. Protein: CASSYGAGGRETQYF.

The chain carries TRBV19 and TRBJ2-7; TRBD1 matches 8 bases. The J segment lost 5 bases and the V segment lost 5 bases, leaving 8 bases of the junction unmatched. The CDR3 sequence is 14 residues long. Germline CDR1 LNHDA, CDR2 SQIVND (reference sequence). The DNA for the CDR3 is TGTGCCAGTAGTTCCGGGACAGGTATCCACGAGCAGTACTTC. Translation: CASSSGTGIHEQYF.

This clone was seen a handful of times. The rearrangement links TRBV6-1 to TRBJ2-7; D may correspond to TRBD1 or TRBD2 (5 bases each). Trimming removed 5 bases from V and 2 bases from J, with 13 bases in between. The germline V gene has CDR1 MNHNS and CDR2 SASEGT. The CDR3 extends over 14 amino acids. The CDR3 nucleotides read TGTGCCAGCAGTTTTACCGGGACGCCCTACGAGCAGTACTTC. Translated: CASSFTGTPYEQYF.

The CDR3 coding sequence is TGTGCCAGCAGCCCTCCGGGACTAGCGACTGTAGATACGCAGTATTTT. Its protein product is CASSPPGLATVDTQYF. The gene calls are TRBV7-9 and TRBJ2-3; 10 bases map to TRBD2. The germline V gene has CDR1 SEHNR and CDR2 FQNEAQ (reference sequence). This CDR3 has 16 amino acids. V lost 5 bases and J lost 5; bases outside the gene matches: 10.

The rearrangement links TRBV27 to TRBJ2-5; D is tentatively TRBD1 or TRBD2 (5 bases each). The CDR3 is 13 residues long. Germline CDR1 MNHEY, CDR2 SMNVEV (reference sequence). V was trimmed by 7 bases and J by 2 bases, leaving 11 bases between them. CDR3 loop: CASKRGSQETQYF. The CDR3 nucleotides read TGTGCCAGCAAGAGGGGATCGCAAGAGACCCAGTACTTC.

This sequence joins TRBV6-5 and TRBJ1-5; D is ambiguous. V gave up 6 bases and J gave up 7 bases, with 16 bases separating them. Germline V CDR1 and CDR2: MNHEY, SVGAGI. The CDR3 is made up of 14 amino acids. This CDR3 is CASSPVSGSQPQHF. In nucleotides, the CDR3 is TGTGCCAGCAGCCCCGTGTCGGGGTCGCAGCCCCAGCATTTT.

The chain is built from TRBV30 and TRBJ2-3; tentatively, D is TRBD1 (6 bases). Trimming left V 3 bases short and J 0 bases short, with 13 bases between. Germline lookup yields CDR1 GTSNPN and CDR2 SVGIG (reference sequence). CDR3 size: 15 residues. The CDR3 region is CAWSRGGLSTDTQYF. The CDR3 DNA reads TGTGCCTGGAGCAGGGGCGGGTTAAGCACAGATACGCAGTATTTT.

This chain links TRBV5-1 with TRBJ2-7; TRBD1 agrees at 8 bases. The CDR3 spans 12 residues. V shed 7 bases, J shed 3 bases, and the junction held 3 bases outside the gene matches. Germline assignment: CDR1 SGHRS and CDR2 YFSETQ. The CDR3 reads CASGDRYYEQYF. CDR3 in DNA: TGCGCCAGCGGGGACAGGTACTACGAGCAGTACTTC.

The chain joins TRBV27 to TRBJ2-7; the D is unclear. CDR1 MNHEY and CDR2 SMNVEV come from the germline V gene (reference sequence). This CDR3 region has 11 residues. V dropped 5 bases and J dropped 3 bases, with 5 bases sitting between them. The CDR3 loop reads CASSNLYEQYF. CDR3 nucleotides: TGTGCCAGCAGTAATCTCTACGAGCAGTACTTC.

The V call is TRBV7-2, the J call TRBJ2-5; D is possibly TRBD1 (5 bases). V lost 3 bases and J 2 bases, leaving 7 bases between the germline ends. The V gene's germline CDR1 is SGHTA and CDR2 FQGNSA. The CDR3 has 13 residues. The CDR3 nucleotides read TGTGCCAGCAGCTTCGACAGACAAGAGACCCAGTACTTC. Its translation: CASSFDRQETQYF. The full variable domain, in which reference TRBV7-2 and TRBJ2-5 provide the parts outside the CDR3, is GAGVSQSPSNKVTEKGKDVELRCDPISGHTALYWYRQSLGQGLEFLIYFQGNSAPDKSGLPSDRFSAERTGGSVSTLTIQRTQQEDSAVYLCASSFDRQETQYFGPGTRLLVL.

In this sample, this clone turned up a few times. This same CDR3 is encoded by further DNA sequences in the sample. DNA of the CDR3: TGTGCCAGCAGCTCCCAGGGGGACACTGAAGCTTTCTTT. This codes for CASSSQGDTEAFF. The chain recombines TRBV7-2 with TRBJ1-1, with 7 bases that match TRBD1. The V gene end was trimmed by 4 bases and the J gene end by 3 bases; junction bases not matched to a gene: 2. CDR1 SGHTA and CDR2 FQGNSA come from the germline V gene. CDR3 size: 13 residues.

The rearrangement uses TRBV5-1 and TRBJ1-2, with D maybe TRBD1 (6 bases). The V end lost 4 bases, the J end lost 7 bases, and 14 bases lay between the germline ends. This CDR3 spans 13 amino acids. Germline V gives CDR1 SGHRS, CDR2 YFSETQ. CDR3: CASSDRSNVGYTF. In DNA, the CDR3 is TGCGCCAGCAGCGACAGGTCTAACGTTGGCTACACCTTC.

This clone showed up just once. This chain links TRBV5-1 with TRBJ2-5; possibly TRBD2 for D (5 bases). Per germline, CDR1 SGHRS and CDR2 YFSETQ. Trimming shortened V by 2 bases and J by 0 bases, and 5 bases separated the two germline ends. The CDR3 consists of 13 residues. The CDR3 sequence: CASSLLDQETQYF. DNA of the CDR3: TGCGCCAGCAGCTTACTAGACCAAGAGACCCAGTACTTC.

The chain recombines TRBV5-6 with TRBJ2-2; perhaps TRBD2 as D (5 bases). The CDR3 is made up of 14 amino acids. CDR1 is SGHDT, CDR2 YYEEEE, per germline. Trimming removed 4 bases at V and 8 bases at J, with 15 bases between. In DNA, the CDR3 is TGTGCCAGCAGCCCAAGCGGCCCGGGAGGGGAGCTGTTTTTT. Translating gives CASSPSGPGGELFF.

This chain connects TRBV6-5 to TRBJ2-1, with D possibly called TRBD1 or TRBD2 (5 bases each). The CDR3 length is 13 residues. Germline-derived CDR1 and CDR2 are MNHEY and SVGAGI. Trimming removed 2 bases at V and 8 bases at J, with 10 bases between. CDR3 DNA: TGTGCCAGCAGTTACGAGGGGCGCGATGAGCAGTTCTTC. This encodes CASSYEGRDEQFF.

CDR3 nucleotides: TGTGCCAGCAGTACTCTACTCGCAACCGGGGAGCTGTTTTTT. The encoded protein is CASSTLLATGELFF. This chain uses TRBV2 with TRBJ2-2; no clear D gene. Germline values: CDR1 SNHLY, CDR2 FYNNEI. This CDR3 has 14 amino acids. Trimming stripped 5 bases from V and 5 bases from J, with 12 bases between.

The rearrangement links TRBV5-6 to TRBJ2-7, with 11 bases aligning to TRBD1. The CDR3 extends over 16 amino acids. V was clipped by 3 bases and J by 6 bases; unmatched bases: 11. Germline loops: CDR1 SGHDT, CDR2 YYEEEE. CDR3 in DNA: TGTGCCAGCAGCTACAGAAGGACAGGGGGCGCGGGCGAGCAGTACTTC. Protein sequence: CASSYRRTGGAGEQYF.

The chain links TRBV30 to TRBJ2-7; D call uncertain. The V end lost 2 bases, the J end lost 7 bases, and 9 bases lay between the germline ends. CDR1 and CDR2 (germline): GTSNPN, SVGIG (reference sequence). The CDR3 has 11 residues. The CDR3 here is CAWSSAFEQYF. CDR3 DNA sequence: TGTGCCTGGAGTTCCGCGTTTGAGCAGTACTTC.